The source of this TCR beta chain is a study of OX40 agonist ivuxolimab in advanced cancers. This CDR3 has 15 residues. The V end lost 1 base, the J end lost 5 bases, and 15 bases lay between the germline ends. Per germline, CDR1 MDHEN and CDR2 SYDVKM. The table came from immunoSEQ multiplex PCR; TCRdb's copy has only in-frame clones and leaves some out. The sample has about 100,000 clones; around 90% are singletons. This chain joins TRBV28 and TRBJ2-7; a possible D gene is TRBD1 (5 bases). The clonotype originates from an adult with an advanced solid tumor such as melanoma, head and neck, liver or kidney cancer. This sample comprised CD4+ or CD8+ T cells sorted from blood, obtained in a trial of the OX40 agonist ivuxolimab. CDR3 sequence: CASSLFARASDEQYF. As DNA, the CDR3 is TGTGCCAGCAGTTTATTCGCCAGGGCGAGCGACGAGCAGTACTTC.